This entry describes one T cell receptor (beta chain). The antigen is not known. Macro-dissection enriched premalignant or tumor cells before nucleic acid extraction. The data originate from a study of immune evolution from preneoplasia to lung adenocarcinoma. For the study at large: HLA loss of heterozygosity: roughly 7.5% AIS, roughly 15% MIA, roughly 35% ADC, none AAH. Notes on the study in general: Normal lung had highest clonality; later lesions appeared denser, more diverse. Top clone share appeared to fall from AAH through AIS, MIA, adenocarcinoma.

Sequencing used immunoSEQ multiplex PCR; TCRdb keeps in-frame clones, though not all of them. Of around 7,500 clones listed, around three quarters are singletons. CDR1 SGDLS and CDR2 YYNGEE come from the germline V gene. This CDR3 spans 14 amino acids. V was shortened by 0 bases and J by 4 bases, with 10 bases between the two germline ends. This TCR derives from a middle-aged person with lung adenocarcinoma. Sample: FFPE invasive lung adenocarcinoma tissue. The chain joins TRBV9 to TRBJ1-1, with a weak D call TRBD1 (6 bases). Written as DNA, the CDR3 is TGTGCCAGCAGCGTAGAACTAGGGGGCACTGAAGCTTTCTTT. Translation: CASSVELGGTEAFF.